This T cell receptor (beta chain) was sequenced during a study of Ad26.COV2.S vaccination and SARS-CoV-2 variants. Germline CDR1 MNHEY, CDR2 SVGEGT. Trimming pared 6 bases from V and 2 bases from J, leaving 22 bases between. This CDR3 spans 17 amino acids. Produced via immunoSEQ multiplex PCR; TCRdb's table is partial and in-frame only. Among hundreds of thousands of clones listed, around 90% were seen once. Study outcomes and limitations: Researchers reported similar non-spike TCR breadth in vaccine and placebo recipients. Analytic work on TCR breadth and depth might have understated the full extent of total T cell responses. The study found higher spike-specific TCR breadth in vaccine than placebo recipients. Reported findings describe substantial breadth in spike-specific CD8+ and CD4+ T cell responses following vaccination.

On this clone itself: Its antigen is undetermined.

The chain carries TRBV6-2 or TRBV6-3 and TRBJ1-2; tentatively, D is TRBD1 (6 bases). This sequence was found in a human donor who had recovered from COVID-19. The starting material was peripheral blood, obtained after recovery from COVID-19. The CDR3 loop reads CASRPYTGRGPNYGYTF. Written as DNA, the CDR3 is TGTGCCAGCAGACCTTACACCGGCCGGGGGCCGAACTATGGCTACACCTTC.